One sample yielded the 15 T cell receptor beta chains listed below, sequenced in a study of blood T cell repertoires in COVID-19. Repertoires were generated with immunoSEQ multiplex PCR, while TCRdb's copy carries only in-frame clones and drops some. The table has roughly 73,000 clones, roughly 79% seen once; the top ten hold roughly 22%. Sequencing input: peripheral blood. These receptors were taken from a woman aged 70 to 79 with acute or convalescent COVID-19.

V gene TRBV3-1 (or the pseudogene TRBV3-2) combines with J gene TRBJ2-2; the D gene is possibly TRBD2 (5 bases). There are 16 residues in the CDR3. The V and J ends lost 5 bases and 0 bases respectively, with 13 bases between them. Per germline, CDR1 LGHDT and CDR2 YNNKEL (reference sequence). This chain's CDR3 is CASSSRKGANTGELFF. As DNA, the CDR3 is TGTGCCAGCAGCTCGAGAAAGGGAGCGAACACCGGGGAGCTGTTTTTT.

The chain combines TRBV9 with TRBJ1-1; a possible D gene is TRBD1 (5 bases). The CDR3 is 17 residues long. CDR1 SGDLS and CDR2 YYNGEE come from the germline V gene. Trimming removed 4 bases at V and 1 base at J, with 20 bases between. DNA of the CDR3: TGTGCCAGCAGCCCCCGAGGAGACAGACAACGGAACACTGAAGCTTTCTTT. Amino acid sequence: CASSPRGDRQRNTEAFF.

This chain links TRBV15 with TRBJ2-2; D gene unclear. This CDR3 is built from 16 residues. V was shortened by 2 bases and J by 5 bases, with 15 bases between the two germline ends. Germline V gene sequence: CDR1 LNHNV, CDR2 YYDKDF (reference sequence). CDR3 nucleotide sequence: TGTGCCACCAGCAGACTTCGGATAGAGAGGACCGGGGAGCTGTTTTTT. Residues: CATSRLRIERTGELFF.

V usage is TRBV9 and J usage is TRBJ2-1; 8 bases are shared with TRBD2. Germline lookup yields CDR1 SGDLS and CDR2 YYNGEE. With 4 bases clipped from V and 2 bases from J, the junction kept 8 bases outside the gene matches. The CDR3 has 16 residues. Written as DNA, the CDR3 is TGTGCCAGCAGCCCCCCCGGCGGGAGGACCTACAATGAGCAGTTCTTC. This codes for CASSPPGGRTYNEQFF.

The CDR3 DNA follows: TGTGCCAGCTCGGGACACCCCCCCTACGAGCAGTACTTC. Its protein product is CASSGHPPYEQYF. V gene TRBV7-2 combines with J gene TRBJ2-7; weak D call: TRBD1 (6 bases). The CDR3 sequence is 13 residues long. Germline V gene sequence: CDR1 SGHTA, CDR2 FQGNSA. Trimming left V 8 bases short and J 2 bases short, with 13 bases between.

This chain links TRBV28 with TRBJ1-5; 7 bases are shared with TRBD1. Germline loops: CDR1 MDHEN, CDR2 SYDVKM. Trimming removed 3 bases from V and 4 bases from J; junction bases left unmatched: 15. The CDR3 loop spans 18 amino acids. CDR3 residues: CASSFRTGNRTKNQPQHF. The CDR3 DNA reads as TGTGCCAGCAGTTTTAGGACAGGAAATAGGACCAAAAATCAGCCCCAGCATTTT.

V is TRBV28 and J is TRBJ2-5; possible D gene TRBD2, 6 bases. Trimming removed 4 bases at V and 1 base at J, with 10 bases between. Looked up from germline, CDR1 is MDHEN and CDR2 is SYDVKM. This CDR3 spans 14 amino acids. The CDR3 loop reads CASSWGGIQETQYF. CDR3 nucleotides: TGTGCCAGCAGTTGGGGCGGGATCCAAGAGACCCAGTACTTC.

The chain couples TRBV3-1 (or the pseudogene TRBV3-2) to TRBJ1-3, with a weak D call TRBD1 (5 bases). Germline loops: CDR1 LGHDT, CDR2 YNNKEL (reference sequence). The CDR3 runs to 13 residues. Between the trimmed V and J ends, which lost 7 bases and 4 bases, there was a span of 11 bases. CDR3 in amino acids: CASMSKGGNTIYF. As DNA, the CDR3 is TGTGCCAGCATGTCAAAGGGGGGAAACACCATATATTTT.

This clone was recorded once. The chain links TRBV18 to TRBJ2-3, with a weak D call TRBD1 (6 bases). Germline V CDR1 and CDR2: KGHSH, LQKENI. This CDR3 is built from 19 residues. V lost 9 bases and J lost 1, with 29 bases in between. CDR3 in amino acids: CASYHQAWERGRGTDTQYF. In DNA form, the CDR3 reads TGTGCCAGTTATCACCAGGCGTGGGAGAGGGGGAGAGGCACAGATACGCAGTATTTT.

The V gene is TRBV6-5, the J gene TRBJ2-1; 11 nucleotides agree with TRBD2. This CDR3 comprises 15 residues. CDR1 and CDR2 from the germline V gene are MNHEY and SVGAGI. With 6 bases clipped from V and 6 bases from J, the junction kept 7 bases outside the gene matches. The CDR3 nucleotides read TGTGCCAGCAGACCTGTGACTAGCGGGACCAATGAGCAGTTCTTC. Translation gives CASRPVTSGTNEQFF.

The chain employs TRBV6-4 and TRBJ1-1, with 9 bases lining up with TRBD1. CDR3 size: 15 residues. CDR1 and CDR2 from the germline V gene are MRHNA and SNTAGT. J lost 4 bases, V lost 2 bases, and 5 bases had no gene match. CDR3 bases: TGTGCCAGCAGTGACGGGGACAGGGTGCGCACTGAAGCTTTCTTT. Residues: CASSDGDRVRTEAFF.

J is TRBJ2-5 and V is TRBV11-2; a weak D match, TRBD2 (5 bases). CDR1 is SGHAT, CDR2 FQNNGV, per germline. CDR3 length: 14 residues. V was pared by 5 bases and J by 2 bases, with 12 bases between. CDR3 in amino acids: CASSPGLSQETQYF. The CDR3 DNA reads TGTGCCAGCAGCCCCGGACTCTCTCAAGAGACCCAGTACTTC.

The table lists this clone with a count of one. The gene calls are TRBV7-8 and TRBJ1-1, with a possible D match to TRBD1 (5 bases). The CDR3 totals 15 residues. The V gene lost 1 base and the J gene lost 2 bases, with 11 bases spanning the gap. Germline V gene data show CDR1 as SGHVS and CDR2 as FQNEAQ. DNA of the CDR3: TGTGCCAGCAGCTTAGAGGGAAGGGGTAACACTGAAGCTTTCTTT. Residues: CASSLEGRGNTEAFF.

The chain joins TRBV5-1 to TRBJ2-7; 9 nucleotides agree with TRBD2. Germline V gene lookup returns CDR1 SGHRS and CDR2 YFSETQ. The V and J ends lost 7 bases and 1 base, in that order; junction bases with no gene match: 15. The CDR3 contains 17 residues. The CDR3: CASPVDLAGASSYEQYF. The CDR3 DNA reads as TGCGCCAGCCCTGTTGATTTAGCGGGAGCCTCATCCTACGAGCAGTACTTC.

The chain carries TRBV28 and TRBJ1-6; no clear D gene. The ends were cut back, 2 bases at V and 12 bases at J, with 8 bases in the middle. Per the germline V gene, CDR1 is MDHEN and CDR2 is SYDVKM. The CDR3 contains 12 residues. CDR3 DNA sequence: TGTGCCAGCAGTTTAGAGGTGGTACCCCTCCACTTT. Translated, it gives CASSLEVVPLHF.